This T cell receptor (beta chain) was found in a study of shared clonotypes between healthy human individuals. Using immunoSEQ multiplex PCR, the repertoire was profiled, and TCRdb retains in-frame clones only, with some absent. The sample has more than 2,000,000 clones; 85% to 95% are singletons. General observations from the study: Owing to a small donor count, the genetic and exposure-history diversity represented was limited. The naive CD4 repertoires of four donors were compared, and approximately 4.7% of clonotypes were shared.

As regards this clone: Its antigen is unidentified.

CDR1 SGHAT and CDR2 FQNNGV come from the germline V gene. This CDR3 has 13 amino acids. V gave up 5 bases and J gave up 11 bases, with 18 bases separating them. This receptor was obtained from a man in his late teens or twenties in good health. Some clones in this sample may be carry-over from other donors' samples. Sequencing used naive CD4+ T cells from PBMCs. Subset described: CD45RA+ positively selected. The rearrangement joins TRBV11-2 to TRBJ1-1; weak D call: TRBD1 (5 bases). CDR3 sequence: CASSPSGARGAFF. CDR3 sequence (DNA): TGTGCCAGCAGCCCCTCTGGGGCGAGAGGCGCTTTCTTT.